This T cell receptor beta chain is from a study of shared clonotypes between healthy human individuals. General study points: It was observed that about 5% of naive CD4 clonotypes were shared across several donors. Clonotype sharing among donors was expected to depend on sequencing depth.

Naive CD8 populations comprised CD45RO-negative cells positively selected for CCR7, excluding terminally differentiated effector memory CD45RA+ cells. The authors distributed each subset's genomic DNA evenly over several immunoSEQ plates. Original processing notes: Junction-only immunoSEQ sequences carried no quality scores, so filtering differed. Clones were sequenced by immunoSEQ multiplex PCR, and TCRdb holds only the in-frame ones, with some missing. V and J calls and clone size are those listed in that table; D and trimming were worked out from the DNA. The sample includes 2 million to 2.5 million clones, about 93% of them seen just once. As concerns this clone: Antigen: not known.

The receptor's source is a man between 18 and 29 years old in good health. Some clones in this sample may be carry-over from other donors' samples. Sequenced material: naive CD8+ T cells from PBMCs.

The CDR3 is CASSVDRGRNNEQFF. CDR3 coding DNA: TGTGCCAGCAGCGTGGACAGGGGGCGTAACAATGAGCAGTTCTTC. The chain employs TRBV11-1 and TRBJ2-1, with TRBD1 matching 11 bases. Trimming at V came to 5 bases and at J to 5 bases, leaving 5 bases not matched to a gene. The germline CDR1 and CDR2 sequences are SGHAT and FQDESV (reference sequence). This CDR3 region has 15 residues. Filled out from reference TRBV11-1 and TRBJ2-1, the complete variable domain reads EAEVAQSPRYKITEKSQAVAFWCDPISGHATLYWYRQILGQGPELLVQFQDESVVDDSQLPKDRFSAERLKGVDSTLKIQPAELGDSAMYLCASSVDRGRNNEQFFGPGTRLTVL.